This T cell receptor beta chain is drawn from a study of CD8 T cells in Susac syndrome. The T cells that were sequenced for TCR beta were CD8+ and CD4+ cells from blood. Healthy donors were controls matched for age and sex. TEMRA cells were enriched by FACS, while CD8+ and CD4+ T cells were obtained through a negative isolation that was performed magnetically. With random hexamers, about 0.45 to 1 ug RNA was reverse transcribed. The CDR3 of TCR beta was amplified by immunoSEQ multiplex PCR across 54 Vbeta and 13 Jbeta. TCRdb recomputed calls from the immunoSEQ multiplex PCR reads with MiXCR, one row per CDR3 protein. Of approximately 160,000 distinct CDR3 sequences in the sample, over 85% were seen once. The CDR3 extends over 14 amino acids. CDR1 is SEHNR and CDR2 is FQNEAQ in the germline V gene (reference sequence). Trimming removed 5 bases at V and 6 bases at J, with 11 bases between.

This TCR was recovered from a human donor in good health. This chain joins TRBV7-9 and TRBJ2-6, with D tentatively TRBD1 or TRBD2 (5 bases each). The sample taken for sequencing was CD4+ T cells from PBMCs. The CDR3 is CASSPAGTANVLTF. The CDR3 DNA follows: TGTGCCAGCAGCCCTGCCGGGACGGCCAACGTCCTGACTTTC. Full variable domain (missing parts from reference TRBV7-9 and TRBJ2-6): DTGVSQNPRHKITKRGQNVTFRCDPISEHNRLYWYRQTLGQGPEFLTYFQNEAQLEKSRLLSDRFSAERPKGSFSTLEIQRTEQGDSAMYLCASSPAGTANVLTFGAGSRLTVL.